A single TCR beta chain is shown here with its context. Its antigen is not known. This sample was included in a study of T cells in pancreatic ductal adenocarcinoma. General study results and limits: Comparisons of tumor and blood clonality may show falsely lower tumor diversity. The resected cohort was biased toward the minority with early-stage disease.

Selected pancreatic ductal adenocarcinoma patients had undergone surgery without neoadjuvant therapy. The assay was immunoSEQ multiplex PCR, and TCRdb's table has in-frame clones only and misses some. The data contain roughly 16,000 clones, about 93% of them singletons. J gave up 4 bases and V 1 base, and 4 bases lay outside the gene matches. Germline V gives CDR1 SGHRS, CDR2 YFSETQ. The CDR3 runs 16 residues. Sample: PBMCs. This chain joins TRBV5-1 and TRBJ2-3, with TRBD1 matching 12 bases. The sequence was obtained from a human donor with pancreatic ductal adenocarcinoma. Here the CDR3 DNA reads TGCGCCAGCAGCTTGATGGGACAGGGGGCAGCAGATACGCAGTATTTT. Translation gives CASSLMGQGAADTQYF.